This T cell receptor (beta chain) was retrieved from a study of blood T cells in healthy people across ages (dated by TCRdb to 2014 to 2015). Background for the entire study: In model experiments, template switching captured about one uniquely barcoded TCR beta cDNA molecule for every two T cells. Using deep sequencing normalized with unique cDNA molecular identifiers, the study measured how TCR beta repertoire diversity changes with age. Using the same blood draw, the study looked at two additional independent replicas of 1 million unique cDNA reads for two donors, one aged 18 to 30 and the other aged 80 or older. Donors of different ages were randomly distributed across sequencing lanes to avoid experimental bias. The donors were divided into four age groups: young (average about 15 years), middle-aged (roughly 42), aged (under 70) and long-lived (about 79).

Library preparation was by 5' RACE. The sequencing machine was an Illumina HiSeq 2500. A second PCR of roughly 6 to 11 cycles was run with a J-beta primer mix and a sample-barcoded 5' primer. Each TCR beta cDNA molecule received a unique molecular identifier from a template-switch 5' adaptor carrying 12 random nucleotides. Each sample yielded at least 2.5 million CDR3-containing paired-end reads. All of the RNA was converted into first-strand cDNA using the Mint cDNA synthesis kit, with a TRBC-specific oligonucleotide serving as the primer. All cDNA was treated with uracil-DNA glycosylase and then went through a first 18-cycle PCR with the universal primers M1SS and BC2_uni_R. On the study's bioinformatics: For normalization, 1 million high-quality reads were randomly selected from each sample, with every read carrying a distinct molecular identifier. Instead of being binned into consensus sequences, reads with shared molecular identifiers were discarded. CDR3 identification, clonotype clustering and error correction used MiTCR with a Q25 quality threshold and the strictest error-elimination algorithm. A nonparametric unseen species model with Euler transformation was used to estimate lower-bound total TCR beta diversity. TCRdb trimmed the raw reads at Q25, called clones with MiXCR and kept productive beta chains. Records with the same CDR3 protein are collapsed into one entry carrying the most frequent genes and DNA. The V and J calls and clone size are TCRdb's, not the authors'. Here the sample has about 640,000 distinct CDR3 sequences; roughly 50% occur a single time. The top ten clones comprise over 35% of the sample.

As concerns this clonotype: Its recognized antigen is unknown. The sample holds no much larger clone one base away, and base qualities are not on file.

From the cysteine through the phenylalanine, the CDR3 covers 13 amino acids. The only DNA kept is the CDR3, 39 bases in frame from the first base. Per the germline V gene (reference sequence), MNHEY is the CDR1 and SMNVEV is the CDR2. V is clipped by 4 bases and J by 10 bases, and the sequence between their germline boundaries is 13 bases long. General study outcomes and caveats: Compared with the aged group, the long-lived group had more naive CD4+ T cells, fewer expanded clones and increased TCR diversity, suggesting age selection. Bulk unsorted PBMC profiling prevented conclusive comparison of naive and antigen-experienced compartments. A strong correlation was found between observed TCR beta diversity and the percentage of naive T cells measured by flow cytometry. Estimates of total diversity based on one million sequenced T cells were regarded as lower bounds and as underestimates. As age increased, observed TCR beta diversity per million T cells dropped in a roughly linear way, and a significant reduction was already evident by age around 41. Because donor CMV infection status was unknown, age-related changes in expanded clonotypes were potentially confounded.

Systemically healthy Caucasian individuals from Russia, around 39 in total and aged roughly 6 to 95 years, were included as donors. About 9.6 milliliters of peripheral blood were collected from each donor into EDTA-treated Vacutainer tubes. Ficoll-Paque density-gradient centrifugation was used to isolate PBMCs, with at least 6 million per sample. Trizol reagent was used to extract total RNA from the PBMCs, yielding at least 6 micrograms per sample. For every donor, an aliquot of PBMCs went through flow cytometry to measure the percentages of naive CD45RAhigh/CD27high T cells. Sequenced material: blood. This chain is built from TRBV27 and TRBJ1-4; the D gene is unclear. The sequence derives from a man in his sixties in good health. This receptor has the CDR3 CASSSGGSGKLFF. Here is the DNA: TGTGCCAGCAGTTCAGGAGGCTCCGGAAAACTGTTTTTT.